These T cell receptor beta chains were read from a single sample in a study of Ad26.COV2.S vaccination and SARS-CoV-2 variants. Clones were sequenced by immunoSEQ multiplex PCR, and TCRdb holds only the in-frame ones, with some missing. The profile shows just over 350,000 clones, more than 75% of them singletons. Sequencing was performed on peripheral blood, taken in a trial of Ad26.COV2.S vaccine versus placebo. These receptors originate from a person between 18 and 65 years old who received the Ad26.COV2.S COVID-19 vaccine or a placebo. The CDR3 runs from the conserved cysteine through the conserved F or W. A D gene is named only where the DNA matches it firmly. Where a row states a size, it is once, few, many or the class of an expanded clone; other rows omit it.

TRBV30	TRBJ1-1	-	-	CAWSDRELEAFF	TGTGCCTGGAGTGACCGTGAACTTGAAGCTTTCTTT
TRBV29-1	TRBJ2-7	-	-	CSVVWDRHEQYF	TGCAGCGTTGTTTGGGATAGGCACGAGCAGTACTTC
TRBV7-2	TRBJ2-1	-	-	CASSLGVGARAVEQFF	TGTGCCAGCAGCTTAGGAGTCGGAGCCAGGGCCGTTGAGCAGTTCTTC
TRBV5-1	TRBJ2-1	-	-	CASSQGLEQFF	TGCGCCAGCAGCCAGGGGCTGGAGCAGTTCTTC
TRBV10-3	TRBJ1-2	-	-	CAISEIQGEGYTF	TGTGCCATCAGTGAGATCCAGGGTGAAGGCTACACCTTC
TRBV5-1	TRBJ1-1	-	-	CASSLSGGTEAFF	TGCGCCAGCAGCTTATCCGGGGGCACTGAAGCTTTCTTT
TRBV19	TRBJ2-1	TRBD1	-	CASSTGQGEEQFF	TGTGCCAGTAGTACGGGACAGGGAGAAGAGCAGTTCTTC
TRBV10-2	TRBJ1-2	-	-	CASSERQVGYGYTF	TGCGCCAGCAGTGAACGGCAGGTTGGCTATGGCTACACCTTC
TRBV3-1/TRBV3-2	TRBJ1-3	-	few	CASQNPTEGNTIYF	TGTGCCAGTCAAAACCCCACAGAGGGAAACACCATATATTTT
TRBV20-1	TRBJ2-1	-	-	CSARGDNEQFF	TGCAGTGCTAGGGGTGACAATGAGCAGTTCTTC
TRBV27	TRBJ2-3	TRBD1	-	CASRVTGSVGTQYF	TGTGCCAGCAGGGTGACAGGGTCGGTAGGTACGCAGTATTTT
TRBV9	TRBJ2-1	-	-	CASSGGPSYNEQFF	TGTGCCAGCAGCGGGGGGCCGAGCTACAATGAGCAGTTCTTC
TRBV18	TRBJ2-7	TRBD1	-	CASSPGTGALGGEQYF	TGTGCCAGCTCACCGGGCACAGGGGCCCTGGGCGGCGAGCAGTACTTC
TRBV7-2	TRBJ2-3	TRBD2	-	CASSPPGLADTQYF	TGTGCCAGCAGCCCGCCCGGACTAGCAGATACGCAGTATTTT
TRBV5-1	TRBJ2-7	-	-	CASSPTDLYEQYF	TGCGCCAGCAGCCCGACAGACCTCTACGAGCAGTACTTC
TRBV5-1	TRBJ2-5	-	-	CASSLALGGQETQYF	TGCGCCAGCAGCTTGGCTCTCGGGGGTCAAGAGACCCAGTACTTC
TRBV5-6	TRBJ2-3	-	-	CASSFGSQLSTDTQYF	TGTGCCAGCAGCTTCGGGAGCCAACTTAGCACAGATACGCAGTATTTT
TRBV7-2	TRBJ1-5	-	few	CASSLAGSNQPQHF	TGTGCCAGCAGCTTAGCGGGAAGCAATCAGCCCCAGCATTTT
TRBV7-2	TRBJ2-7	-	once	CASSRSPGSYEQYF	TGTGCCAGCAGCCGGTCGCCAGGATCCTACGAGCAGTACTTC
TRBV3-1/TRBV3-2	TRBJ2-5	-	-	CASSYGKGTQYF	TGTGCCAGCAGCTACGGCAAGGGGACCCAGTACTTC
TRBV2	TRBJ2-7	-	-	CASSDYYEQYF	TGTGCCAGCAGTGATTACTACGAGCAGTACTTC
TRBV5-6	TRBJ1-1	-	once	CASSLVNTEAFF	TGTGCCAGCAGCTTGGTGAACACTGAAGCTTTCTTT
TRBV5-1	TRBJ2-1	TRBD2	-	CASSRGLAGDEQFF	TGCGCCAGCAGCCGCGGACTAGCGGGGGATGAGCAGTTCTTC
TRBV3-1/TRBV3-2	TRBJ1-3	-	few	CASSHLGTGNTIYF	TGTGCCAGCAGCCACCTGGGAACTGGAAACACCATATATTTT